This T cell receptor (beta chain) was identified during a study of T cells in Graves' hyperthyroidism and ophthalmopathy. CDR1 is WNHNN and CDR2 is SYGVQD in the germline V gene (reference sequence). This CDR3 comprises 16 residues. Trimming stripped 2 bases from V and 2 bases from J, with 15 bases between. The source material, RNA transcripts, was used to amplify TCR beta CDR3 regions. HTBI primers were the set used in a first-round RT-PCR of the TCR CDR3. TCRdb reprocessed the multiplex PCR reads with MiXCR, giving one entry per CDR3 protein. The data hold fewer than 750,000 distinct CDR3 sequences, with 46% observed a single time. Patients aged 18 to 65 with hyperthyroidism were newly diagnosed, with duration under 2 months.

The chain combines TRBV10-1 with TRBJ1-1; D is ambiguous. The TCR was taken from a woman in her late teens or twenties with Graves' hyperthyroidism. The sequenced sample was peripheral blood or thyroid tissue (not recorded which). In DNA, the CDR3 is TGCGCCAGCAGTGAGATGGATGGGCAGGTTAACACTGAAGCTTTCTTT. Amino acids: CASSEMDGQVNTEAFF.